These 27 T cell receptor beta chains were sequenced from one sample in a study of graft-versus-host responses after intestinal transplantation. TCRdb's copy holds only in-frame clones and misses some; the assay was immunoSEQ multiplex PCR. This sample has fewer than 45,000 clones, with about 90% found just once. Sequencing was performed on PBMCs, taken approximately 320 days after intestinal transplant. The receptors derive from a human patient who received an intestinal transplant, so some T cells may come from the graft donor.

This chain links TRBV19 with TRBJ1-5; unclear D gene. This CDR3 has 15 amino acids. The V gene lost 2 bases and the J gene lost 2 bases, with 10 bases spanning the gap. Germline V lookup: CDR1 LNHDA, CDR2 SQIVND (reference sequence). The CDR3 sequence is CASSIWAMGNQPQHF. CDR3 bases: TGTGCCAGTAGTATATGGGCTATGGGCAATCAGCCCCAGCATTTT.

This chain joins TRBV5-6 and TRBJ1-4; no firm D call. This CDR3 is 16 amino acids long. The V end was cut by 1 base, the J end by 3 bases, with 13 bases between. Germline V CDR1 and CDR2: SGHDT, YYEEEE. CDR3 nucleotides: TGTGCCAGCAGCTTGTTTGAGCCTGAACCTAATGAAAAACTGTTTTTT. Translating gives CASSLFEPEPNEKLFF.

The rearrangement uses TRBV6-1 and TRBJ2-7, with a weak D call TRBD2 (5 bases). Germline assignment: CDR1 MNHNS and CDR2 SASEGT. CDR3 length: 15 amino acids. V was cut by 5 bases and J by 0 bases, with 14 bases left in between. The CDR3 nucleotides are TGTGCCAGCAGTTCCCCGACGGGGAGCTCCTACGAGCAGTACTTC. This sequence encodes CASSSPTGSSYEQYF.

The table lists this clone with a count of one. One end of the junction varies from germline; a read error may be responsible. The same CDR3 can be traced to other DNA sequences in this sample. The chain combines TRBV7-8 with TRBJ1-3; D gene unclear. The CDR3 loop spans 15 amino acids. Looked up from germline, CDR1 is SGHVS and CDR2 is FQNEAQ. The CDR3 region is CASSTLRSSGNTIYF. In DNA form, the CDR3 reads TGTGCCAGCAGCACGCTACGGAGCTCTGGGAACACCATATATTTT.

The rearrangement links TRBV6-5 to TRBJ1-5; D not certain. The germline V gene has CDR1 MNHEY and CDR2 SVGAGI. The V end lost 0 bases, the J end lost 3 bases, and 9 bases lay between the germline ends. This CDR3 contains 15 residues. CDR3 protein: CASSYSRVANQPQHF. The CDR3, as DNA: TGTGCCAGCAGTTACTCGAGGGTGGCCAATCAGCCCCAGCATTTT.

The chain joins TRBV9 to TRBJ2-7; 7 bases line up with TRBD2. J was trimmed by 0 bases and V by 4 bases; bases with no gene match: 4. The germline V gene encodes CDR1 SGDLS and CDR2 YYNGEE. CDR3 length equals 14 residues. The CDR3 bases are TGTGCCAGCAGCAGAACTAGCGCCTCCTACGAGCAGTACTTC. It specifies CASSRTSASYEQYF.

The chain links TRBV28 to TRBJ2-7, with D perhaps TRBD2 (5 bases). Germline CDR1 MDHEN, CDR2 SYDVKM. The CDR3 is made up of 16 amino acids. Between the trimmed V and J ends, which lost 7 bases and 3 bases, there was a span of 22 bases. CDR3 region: CASIRGGGAFLYEQYF. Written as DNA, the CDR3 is TGTGCCAGCATACGAGGCGGAGGTGCCTTCCTCTACGAGCAGTACTTC.

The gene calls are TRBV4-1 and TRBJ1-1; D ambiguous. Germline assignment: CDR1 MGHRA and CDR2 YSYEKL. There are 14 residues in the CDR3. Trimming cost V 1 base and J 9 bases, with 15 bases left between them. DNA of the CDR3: TGCGCCAGCAGCCAAGTTGGTTCCTTAGGGAAAGCTTTCTTT. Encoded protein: CASSQVGSLGKAFF.

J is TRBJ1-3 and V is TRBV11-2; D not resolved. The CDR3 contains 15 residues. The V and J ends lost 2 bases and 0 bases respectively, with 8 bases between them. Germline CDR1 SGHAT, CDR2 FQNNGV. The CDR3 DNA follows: TGTGCCAGCAGCTTAACCGCGGCCTCTGGAAACACCATATATTTT. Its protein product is CASSLTAASGNTIYF.

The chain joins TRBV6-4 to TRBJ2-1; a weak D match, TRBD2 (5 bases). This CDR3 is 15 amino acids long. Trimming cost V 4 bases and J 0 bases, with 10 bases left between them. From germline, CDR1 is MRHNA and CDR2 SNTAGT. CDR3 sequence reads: CASSVERSSYNEQFF. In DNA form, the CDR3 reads TGTGCCAGCAGTGTGGAGCGGAGCTCCTACAATGAGCAGTTCTTC.

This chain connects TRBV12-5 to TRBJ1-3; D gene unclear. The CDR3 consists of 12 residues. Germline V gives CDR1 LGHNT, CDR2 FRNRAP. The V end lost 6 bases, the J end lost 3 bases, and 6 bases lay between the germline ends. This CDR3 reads CASGLSGNTIYF. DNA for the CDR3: TGTGCTAGTGGCCTAAGTGGAAACACCATATATTTT.

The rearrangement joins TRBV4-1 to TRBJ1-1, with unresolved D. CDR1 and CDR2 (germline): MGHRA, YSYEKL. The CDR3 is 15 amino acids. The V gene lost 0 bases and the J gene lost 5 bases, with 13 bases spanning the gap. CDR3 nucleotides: TGCGCCAGCAGCCAAGATTCCAACGGAGGGACTGAAGCTTTCTTT. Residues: CASSQDSNGGTEAFF.

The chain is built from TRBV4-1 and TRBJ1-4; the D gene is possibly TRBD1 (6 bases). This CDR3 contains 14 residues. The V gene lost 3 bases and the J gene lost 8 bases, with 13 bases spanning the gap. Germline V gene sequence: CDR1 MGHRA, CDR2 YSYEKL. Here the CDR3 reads CASSQIQGGEKLFF. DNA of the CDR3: TGCGCCAGCAGCCAGATACAGGGTGGGGAAAAACTGTTTTTT.

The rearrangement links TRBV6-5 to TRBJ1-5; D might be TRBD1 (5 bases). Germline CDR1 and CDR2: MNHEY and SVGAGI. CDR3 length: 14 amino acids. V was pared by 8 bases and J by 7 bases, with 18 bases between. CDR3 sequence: CASSQGTIAQPQHF. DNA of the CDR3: TGTGCCAGCTCCCAAGGGACTATAGCGCAGCCCCAGCATTTT.

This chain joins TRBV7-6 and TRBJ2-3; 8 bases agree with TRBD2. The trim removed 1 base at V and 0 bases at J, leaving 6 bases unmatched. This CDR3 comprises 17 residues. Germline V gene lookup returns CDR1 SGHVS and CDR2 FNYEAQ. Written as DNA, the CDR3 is TGTGCCAGCAGCTTAGTTGCGGGGGGATTCAGCACAGATACGCAGTATTTT. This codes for CASSLVAGGFSTDTQYF.

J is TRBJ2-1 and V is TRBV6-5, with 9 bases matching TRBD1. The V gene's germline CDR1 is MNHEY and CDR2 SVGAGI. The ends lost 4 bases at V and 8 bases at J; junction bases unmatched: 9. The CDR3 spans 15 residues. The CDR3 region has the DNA TGTGCCAGCAGTTTTCGGGACAGGGACTGGGATGAGCAGTTCTTC. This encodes CASSFRDRDWDEQFF.

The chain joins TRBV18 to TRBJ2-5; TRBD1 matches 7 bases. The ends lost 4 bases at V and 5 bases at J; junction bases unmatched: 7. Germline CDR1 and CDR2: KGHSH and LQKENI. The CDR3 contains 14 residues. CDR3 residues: CASSQTGKVETQYF. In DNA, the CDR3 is TGTGCCAGCTCACAGACAGGGAAGGTGGAGACCCAGTACTTC.

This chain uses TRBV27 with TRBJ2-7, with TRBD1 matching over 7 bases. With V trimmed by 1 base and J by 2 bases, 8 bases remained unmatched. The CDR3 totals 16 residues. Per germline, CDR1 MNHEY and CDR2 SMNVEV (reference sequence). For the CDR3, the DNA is TGTGCCAGCAGTTTATTTAGACAGGGTGGGGCCTACGAGCAGTACTTC. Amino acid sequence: CASSLFRQGGAYEQYF.

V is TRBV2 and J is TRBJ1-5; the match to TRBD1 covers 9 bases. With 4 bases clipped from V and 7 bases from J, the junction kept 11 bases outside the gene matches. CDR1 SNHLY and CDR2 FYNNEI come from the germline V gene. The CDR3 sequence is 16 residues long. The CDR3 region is CASSVPRTGVEQPQHF. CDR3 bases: TGTGCCAGCAGTGTTCCCCGGACAGGGGTGGAACAGCCCCAGCATTTT. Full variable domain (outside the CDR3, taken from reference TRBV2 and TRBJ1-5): EPEVTQTPSHQVTQMGQEVILRCVPISNHLYFYWYRQILGQKVEFLVSFYNNEISEKSEIFDDQFSVERPDGSNFTLKIRSTKLEDSAMYFCASSVPRTGVEQPQHFGDGTRLSIL.

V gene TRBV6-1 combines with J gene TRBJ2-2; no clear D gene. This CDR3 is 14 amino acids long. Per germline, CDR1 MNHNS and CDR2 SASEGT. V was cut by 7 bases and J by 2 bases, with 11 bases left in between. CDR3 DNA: TGTGCCAGCATGTCGACCCCAAACACCGGGGAGCTGTTTTTT. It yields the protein CASMSTPNTGELFF.

CDR3 amino acids: CASTDQTRQGDNSPLHF. The CDR3 coding sequence is TGCGCCAGCACCGATCAGACTAGACAGGGAGACAATTCACCCCTCCACTTT. The rearrangement joins TRBV4-1 to TRBJ1-6; 7 bases match TRBD1. Per germline, CDR1 MGHRA and CDR2 YSYEKL. The V gene end was trimmed by 7 bases and the J gene end by 7 bases; junction bases not matched to a gene: 16. The CDR3 has 17 amino acids.

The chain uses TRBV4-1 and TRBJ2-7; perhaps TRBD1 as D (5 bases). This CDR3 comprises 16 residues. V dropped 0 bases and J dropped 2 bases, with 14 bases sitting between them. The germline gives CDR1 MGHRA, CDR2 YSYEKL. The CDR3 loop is CASSQDAQVQTYEQYF. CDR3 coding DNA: TGCGCCAGCAGCCAAGATGCACAGGTACAGACCTACGAGCAGTACTTC.

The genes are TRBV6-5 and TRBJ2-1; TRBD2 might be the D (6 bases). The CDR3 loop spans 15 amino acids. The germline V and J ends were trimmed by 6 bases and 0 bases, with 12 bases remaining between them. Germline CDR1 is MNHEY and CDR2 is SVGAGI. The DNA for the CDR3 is TGTGCCAGCAGCCGGGACTTGAGCTCCTACAATGAGCAGTTCTTC. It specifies CASSRDLSSYNEQFF.

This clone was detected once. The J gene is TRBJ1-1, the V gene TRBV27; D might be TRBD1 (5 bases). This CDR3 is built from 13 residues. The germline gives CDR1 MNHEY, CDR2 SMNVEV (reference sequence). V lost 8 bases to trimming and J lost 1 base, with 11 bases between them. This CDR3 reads CASSWGGNTEAFF. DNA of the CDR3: TGTGCCAGCTCTTGGGGGGGGAACACTGAAGCTTTCTTT.

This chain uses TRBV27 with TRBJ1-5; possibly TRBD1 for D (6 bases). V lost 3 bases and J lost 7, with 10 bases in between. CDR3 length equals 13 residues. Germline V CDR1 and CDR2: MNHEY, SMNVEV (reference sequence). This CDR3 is CASSLQQGQPQHF. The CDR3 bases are TGTGCCAGCAGTTTGCAACAGGGACAGCCCCAGCATTTT.

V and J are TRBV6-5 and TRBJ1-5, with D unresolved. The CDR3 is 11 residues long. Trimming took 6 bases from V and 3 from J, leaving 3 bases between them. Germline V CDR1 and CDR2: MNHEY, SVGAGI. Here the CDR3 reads CASRDNQPQHF. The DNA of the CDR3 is TGTGCCAGCAGGGACAATCAGCCCCAGCATTTT.

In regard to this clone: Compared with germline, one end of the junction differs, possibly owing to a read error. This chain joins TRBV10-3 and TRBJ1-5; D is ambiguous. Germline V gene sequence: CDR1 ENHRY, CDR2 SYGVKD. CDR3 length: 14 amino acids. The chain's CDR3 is CAISESKGNQPQHF. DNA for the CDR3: TGTGCCATCAGCGAGTCGAAAGGAAATCAGCCCCAGCATTTT.